The rows below give T cell receptor beta chains drawn from one sample of a study of vaccination effects on CD4 cells after COVID-19. The antigens these receptors bind are not known. Generated by immunoSEQ multiplex PCR, the TCRdb table keeps only in-frame clones and is missing some. There are 50,000 or so clones in the sample; 75% to 90% occur only once, and about 2.6% lies in the top ten. The starting material was CD4+ T cells from PBMCs cultured with HCoV-229E spike peptides, obtained before COVID-19 vaccination. The origin of the receptors is a human donor who received a COVID-19 vaccine. The CDR3 runs from the conserved cysteine through the conserved F or W. The D gene is left open where the match is weak. The size entry is marked missing in some rows and otherwise reads once, few, many or a size class.

D,J,size,V,CDR3,DNA
TRBD2,TRBJ2-3,-,TRBV4-1,CASSQVGARGGPGTQYF,TGCGCCAGCAGCCAAGTTGGGGCGCGGGGGGGCCCCGGTACGCAGTATTTT
-,TRBJ2-2,-,TRBV7-2,CASSLAVGQAGELFF,TGTGCCAGCAGCTTAGCTGTAGGGCAAGCCGGGGAGCTGTTTTTT
TRBD2,TRBJ2-1,once,TRBV11-2,CASSFSSGSYNEQFF,TGTGCCAGCAGCTTCTCTAGCGGGAGTTACAATGAGCAGTTCTTC
-,TRBJ1-2,-,TRBV29-1,CSVDGEGGYGYTF,TGCAGCGTTGATGGTGAAGGAGGCTATGGCTACACCTTC
-,TRBJ2-5,-,TRBV28,CAVGLAPETQYF,TGTGCCGTAGGTCTAGCCCCAGAGACCCAGTACTTC
-,TRBJ1-4,once,TRBV7-2,CASSLYFGEKLFF,TGTGCCAGCAGCTTGTATTTTGGGGAAAAACTGTTTTTT
-,TRBJ2-5,-,TRBV5-1,CASSLFGGAETQYF,TGCGCCAGCAGCTTGTTCGGCGGAGCGGAGACCCAGTACTTC
-,TRBJ1-1,-,TRBV2,CASTHWNEAFF,TGTGCCAGCACCCATTGGAATGAAGCTTTCTTT
-,TRBJ1-1,few,TRBV9,CASSSFTGVNTEAFF,TGTGCCAGCAGCAGCTTCACAGGAGTCAACACTGAAGCTTTCTTT
-,TRBJ1-5,-,TRBV9,CASSLGRGDQPQHF,TGTGCCAGCAGCCTAGGTCGGGGGGATCAGCCCCAGCATTTT
-,TRBJ2-2,-,TRBV5-1,CASSLEGNTGELFF,TGCGCCAGCAGCTTGGAAGGAAACACCGGGGAGCTGTTTTTT
-,TRBJ2-3,-,TRBV18,CASSPTGTTDTQYF,TGTGCCAGCTCACCAACAGGGACCACAGATACGCAGTATTTT
-,TRBJ2-5,-,TRBV4-2,CASSQKSASLMGTQYF,TGTGCCAGCAGCCAAAAGTCGGCTAGCCTTATGGGGACCCAGTACTTC
-,TRBJ2-1,-,TRBV5-1,CASSPRGGTGPGEFF,TGCGCCAGCAGCCCGAGAGGGGGTACAGGGCCGGGGGAGTTCTTC
TRBD1,TRBJ1-2,-,TRBV5-1,CASSFQGGTNYGYTF,TGCGCCAGCAGCTTCCAGGGGGGAACTAACTATGGCTACACCTTC
-,TRBJ2-1,-,TRBV6-2/TRBV6-3,CASSYILVGNEQFF,TGTGCCAGCAGTTACATCCTAGTAGGGAATGAGCAGTTCTTC
-,TRBJ1-6,-,TRBV5-5,CASSLALTEDSPLHF,TGTGCCAGCAGCTTGGCCTTGACGGAGGATTCACCCCTCCACTTT
TRBD1,TRBJ1-1,-,TRBV10-3,CAIRPGQGASTTEAFF,TGTGCCATCAGGCCGGGACAGGGGGCGAGTACCACTGAAGCTTTCTTT
-,TRBJ2-1,-,TRBV6-1,CASSEAQGTVRNEQFF,TGTGCCAGCAGTGAAGCGCAGGGGACGGTAAGGAATGAGCAGTTCTTC
TRBD1,TRBJ1-1,once,TRBV24-1,CATSDLRGQAFF,TGTGCCACCAGTGATTTGAGGGGGCAAGCTTTCTTT
-,TRBJ1-5,-,TRBV6-5,CASSTRGPGGQPQHF,TGTGCCAGCAGTACCCGTGGTCCGGGCGGTCAGCCCCAGCATTTT
TRBD1,TRBJ2-5,-,TRBV13,CASSPTGGQETQYF,TGTGCCAGCAGTCCCACAGGGGGCCAGGAGACCCAGTACTTC
TRBD1,TRBJ1-6,few,TRBV9,CASSLKGGQGNSPLHF,TGTGCCAGCAGCCTAAAGGGAGGACAGGGAAATTCACCCCTCCACTTT
-,TRBJ1-5,-,TRBV24-1,CATSPMGGGGNQPQHF,TGTGCCACCAGTCCCATGGGTGGGGGGGGAAATCAGCCCCAGCATTTT
-,TRBJ2-4,-,TRBV19,CASSIVGAGLNIQYF,TGTGCCAGTAGTATAGTGGGCGCGGGTTTGAACATTCAGTACTTC
TRBD1,TRBJ1-4,-,TRBV29-1,CSARGVNVNEKLFF,TGCAGCGCCAGGGGGGTCAACGTTAATGAAAAACTGTTTTTT
-,TRBJ2-5,-,TRBV4-3,CASSQDRPETQYF,TGCGCCAGCAGCCAAGACCGTCCGGAGACCCAGTACTTC
TRBD2,TRBJ2-3,-,TRBV18,CASSAGLGDSSTDTQYF,TGTGCCAGCTCAGCGGGACTAGGGGATTCTAGCACAGATACGCAGTATTTT
-,TRBJ2-3,-,TRBV6-2/TRBV6-3,CASSRWGGAGDTQYF,TGTGCCAGCAGCCGGTGGGGGGGGGCCGGAGATACGCAGTATTTT
-,TRBJ2-2,-,TRBV6-5,CASSYSGGNTGELFF,TGTGCCAGCAGTTACTCCGGGGGGAACACCGGGGAGCTGTTTTTT
-,TRBJ1-2,-,TRBV6-4,CASSEASGLNYGYTF,TGTGCCAGCAGTGAGGCTTCAGGTTTAAACTATGGCTACACCTTC
TRBD1,TRBJ1-1,-,TRBV5-1,CASSPQGYTEAFF,TGCGCCAGCAGCCCACAGGGGTACACTGAAGCTTTCTTT
-,TRBJ2-1,-,TRBV19,CASSIEGGEQFF,TGTGCCAGTAGCATTGAAGGGGGTGAGCAGTTCTTC
-,TRBJ2-3,-,TRBV11-2,CASSLDSGPTDTQYF,TGTGCCAGCAGCTTAGATAGTGGGCCCACAGATACGCAGTATTTT
-,TRBJ2-3,-,TRBV29-1,CTGVGRNGGTQYF,TGCACCGGAGTAGGACGTAATGGGGGTACGCAGTATTTT
-,TRBJ1-3,-,TRBV5-1,CASSEDPSSGNTIYF,TGCGCCAGCAGTGAGGATCCGAGCTCTGGAAACACCATATATTTT
-,TRBJ1-2,once,TRBV25-1,CASKVNQGPRGYTF,TGTGCCAGCAAAGTAAACCAGGGCCCAAGAGGCTACACCTTC
-,TRBJ1-6,-,TRBV30,CAWSAGTLSSPLHF,TGTGCCTGGAGTGCAGGGACCTTAAGTTCACCCCTCCACTTT
-,TRBJ1-1,-,TRBV18,CASSPVGQLEAFF,TGTGCCAGCTCACCAGTGGGGCAGCTAGAAGCTTTCTTT
-,TRBJ1-5,-,TRBV2,CASRPGLSGNQPQHF,TGTGCCAGCCGCCCAGGGTTAAGTGGCAATCAGCCCCAGCATTTT
TRBD2,TRBJ2-5,-,TRBV6-5,CASIRDYQQETQYF,TGTGCCAGCATCCGGGACTACCAACAAGAGACCCAGTACTTC
TRBD2,TRBJ2-1,-,TRBV2,CASGLAGGPIEQFF,TGTGCCAGCGGACTAGCGGGGGGGCCCATTGAGCAGTTCTTC
-,TRBJ1-1,-,TRBV6-5,CASSYSTGFYTEAFF,TGTGCCAGCAGTTATTCAACAGGGTTTTACACTGAAGCTTTCTTT
TRBD1,TRBJ1-2,-,TRBV29-1,CSVDWDRGIDGYTF,TGCAGCGTGGACTGGGACAGGGGGATCGATGGCTACACCTTC
TRBD1,TRBJ1-4,-,TRBV7-2,CASSERTGEKLFF,TGTGCCAGCAGCGAACGGACAGGGGAAAAACTGTTTTTT
TRBD1,TRBJ2-5,-,TRBV12-3/TRBV12-4,CASSHRGQETQYF,TGTGCCAGCAGTCACAGGGGCCAAGAGACCCAGTACTTC
TRBD1,TRBJ1-1,-,TRBV18,CASLGQGGTEAFF,TGTGCCAGCTTGGGACAGGGGGGGACTGAAGCTTTCTTT
-,TRBJ1-6,few,TRBV5-8,CASSWGLAPLHF,TGTGCCAGCAGCTGGGGACTCGCACCCCTCCACTTT
-,TRBJ2-3,-,TRBV21-1,CASSKGNERGGRCTDTQYF,TGTGCCAGCAGCAAAGGAAATGAGCGGGGGGGCCGGTGCACAGATACGCAGTATTTT
-,TRBJ2-1,-,TRBV7-3,CASSLQGRGSNEQFF,TGTGCCAGCAGCCTTCAGGGGCGAGGTTCCAATGAGCAGTTCTTC
TRBD2,TRBJ2-3,-,TRBV5-1,CASSARERGSTDTQYF,TGCGCCAGCAGCGCCCGCGAGCGGGGGAGCACAGATACGCAGTATTTT
-,TRBJ1-1,-,TRBV6-5,CASRILGGTEAFF,TGTGCCAGTCGCATTTTAGGTGGCACTGAAGCTTTCTTT
TRBD1,TRBJ1-1,-,TRBV3-1/TRBV3-2,CASSQAGGGTEAFF,TGTGCCAGCAGCCAAGCAGGGGGTGGCACTGAAGCTTTCTTT